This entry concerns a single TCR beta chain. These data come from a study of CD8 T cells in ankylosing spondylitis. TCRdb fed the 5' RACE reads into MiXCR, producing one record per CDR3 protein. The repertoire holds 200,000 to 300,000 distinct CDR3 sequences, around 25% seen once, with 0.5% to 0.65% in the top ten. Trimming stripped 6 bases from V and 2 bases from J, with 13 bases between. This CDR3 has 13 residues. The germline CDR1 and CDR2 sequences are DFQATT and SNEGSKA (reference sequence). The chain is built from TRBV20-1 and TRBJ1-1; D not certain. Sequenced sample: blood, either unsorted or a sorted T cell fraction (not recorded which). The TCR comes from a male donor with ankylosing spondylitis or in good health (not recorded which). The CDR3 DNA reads TGCAGTGCCCCCCGACCGGCCAACACTGAAGCTTTCTTT. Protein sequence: CSAPRPANTEAFF.